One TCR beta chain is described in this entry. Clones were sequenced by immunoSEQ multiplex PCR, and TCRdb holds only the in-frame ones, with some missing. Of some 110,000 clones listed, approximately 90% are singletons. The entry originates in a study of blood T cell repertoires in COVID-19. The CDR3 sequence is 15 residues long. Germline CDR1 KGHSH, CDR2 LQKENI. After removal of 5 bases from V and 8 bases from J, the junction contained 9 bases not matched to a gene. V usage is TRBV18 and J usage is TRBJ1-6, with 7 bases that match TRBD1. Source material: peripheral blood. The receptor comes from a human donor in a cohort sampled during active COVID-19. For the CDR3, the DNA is TGTGCCAGCTCAGAGACAGGGAGACGGGATTCACCCCTCCACTTT. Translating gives CASSETGRRDSPLHF.